Here is one TCR beta chain with its context. The data belong to a study of identical twins. One entry per CDR3 protein, called by TCRdb with MiXCR from the 5' RACE reads. The table has hundreds of thousands of distinct CDR3 sequences, about 20% seen once; the top ten hold 4% to 5.5%. This same sample was also part of a study on T cells expressing NK-cell markers.

This clonotype was sampled from a young woman in good health. The sample taken for sequencing was PBMCs.

This chain's CDR3 is CASSIAGANVLTF. CDR3 coding DNA: TGTGCCAGTAGTATCGCTGGGGCCAACGTCCTGACTTTC. V gene TRBV19 combines with J gene TRBJ2-6; D is ambiguous. Germline-derived CDR1 and CDR2 are LNHDA and SQIVND (reference sequence). The CDR3 is made up of 13 amino acids. The V and J ends lost 3 bases and 2 bases respectively, with 2 bases between them.